This T cell receptor beta chain emerged from a study of T cells in Graves' hyperthyroidism and ophthalmopathy (dated by TCRdb to about 2019). About the study as a whole: Peripheral blood samples were taken at the time of initial diagnosis, prior to any treatment. TCR V-J signatures able to tell the groups apart were searched for in a discovery cohort of 95 or so patients, of whom over 40 had Graves' ophthalmopathy and around 58 had stable Graves' hyperthyroidism. Prospective prediction of ophthalmopathy was tested in an independent validation cohort of fewer than 20 hyperthyroidism patients and 15 to 17 patients who later progressed to ophthalmopathy. For training and testing, the approximately 92 patients in the discovery cohort were randomly divided in a 7:3 ratio. Thyroid tissue and blood T-cell repertoires from six or seven Graves' hyperthyroidism patients were also compared in the study. Once sampling was done, hyperthyroidism patients were given methimazole at a starting dose of 30 mg daily, whereas ophthalmopathy patients were given high-dose intravenous methylprednisolone. TCR Vbeta CDR3 sequencing of 120 to 150 peripheral blood samples (43 ophthalmopathy, over 70 hyperthyroidism and roughly 17 progressor patients) is reported in the paper.

Amplification of TCR beta CDR3 regions was carried out from RNA transcripts. For the first round of RT-PCR on the TCR CDR3, the HTBI primer set was used together with the Qiagen OneStep RT-PCR kit. Libraries were constructed in a second round of multiplex PCR, after which size selection and purification were carried out. Paired-end sequencing of the libraries was performed with 100 bp reads on an Illumina HiSeq2000. In the paper's pipeline: SOAPnuke was used to process the raw data, with reads discarded if the reads contained adapters or uncalled bases, had a mean Phred below 15, or lacked an exact constant-primer or identifier match. High-quality paired reads were merged using COPE v1.2.5, and each unique nucleotide sequence was defined as a clonotype. MiTCR v1.1 was used to align clonotypes to the IMGT TRBV, TRBD and TRBJ reference segments. The analysis included only V-J combinations with a frequency above 0.0001, which together covered 99.2% of the repertoires. A TCS score was defined as the ratio between F50 (clonal expansion) and ExV (chaos), using BLOSUM62-based TCRdist between CDR3 peptides within each V-J. Welch's t-statistics and random forest reduced around 510 V-J features to 13, which were used in a naive Bayes classifier (R e1071). The similarity between thyroid and blood repertoires was quantified using the Morisita-Horn index. In TCRdb, the public reads were trimmed at Q25 with fastp and aligned with MiXCR, with productive beta chains retained. Each entry is one CDR3 protein sequence, shown with its most common DNA and genes. Clone size and V and J calls follow TCRdb, not the original study. The sample has hundreds of thousands of distinct CDR3 sequences on record, about two fifths of them singletons. The ten biggest clones cover about 9% of the sample.

V was cut back by 6 bases and J by 2 bases, leaving a gap of 22 bases between them. The germline V gene supplies CDR1 SQVTM and CDR2 ANQGSEA. Taken from cysteine to phenylalanine, the CDR3 has 16 residues. This entry keeps only the CDR3 DNA: 48 bases, framed from base 1. Results and caveats for the whole study, not just this receptor: A 13 V-J signature model separated ophthalmopathy from stable hyperthyroidism, with around 90% sensitivity and about 81% specificity in cross-validation and 80%/75% in testing. No statistical method was used to fix the sample size in advance, and group allocation was not hidden from the investigators. Most expanded thyroid clonotypes (frequency above 0.001) were also detected in blood, suggesting blood repertoires may reflect thyroid immune responses. During validation, the model predicted progression to ophthalmopathy a median of approximately six months ahead of onset, with almost 71% sensitivity and 72.22% specificity.

Comment on this clonotype: Its recognized antigen is unknown. No clone much larger than this one lies a single base away; base qualities are absent.

A patient counted as having stable Graves' hyperthyroidism if no progression to ophthalmopathy occurred over 18 months of follow-up. Hyperthyroidism patients were newly diagnosed, had a disease duration of under 2 months, and were aged 18 to 65 years. The study excluded patients with uncontrolled infections, other autoimmune diseases, pregnancy or lactation. Clinical symptoms, serum thyroxine and TRAb, thyroid ultrasound, and orbital computed tomography formed the basis for the diagnoses. PBMCs were separated from 7.5 to 10 ml of fresh peripheral blood using Ficoll-Paque density gradient centrifugation. Trizol reagent was used to extract total RNA, and RNA quality was then checked on an Agilent 2100 Bioanalyzer.

The source of this sequence is a man aged 18 to 29 with Graves' hyperthyroidism. The rearrangement joined TRBV29-1 to TRBJ1-2; TRBD1 could be the D gene, as 5 bases match. The specimen was blood. The CDR3 sequence is CSVRTSPGGLNYGYTF. At the DNA level, the sequence is TGCAGCGTAAGGACGTCACCCGGGGGTCTAAACTATGGCTACACCTTC.